These 10 T cell receptor beta chains were all obtained from the same sample, sequenced in a study of identifying expanded T cells in peripheral blood. Some clones are missing from TCRdb's copy, which holds only in-frame ones; the method was immunoSEQ multiplex PCR. The sample shows about 94,000 clones, roughly 86% of them seen only once. Sequenced input: blood. These receptors were obtained from a person aged 18 to 70 in good health.

In its sample, this clone was seen once. The V and J genes are TRBV9 and TRBJ2-3; D unclear. Germline CDR1 and CDR2: SGDLS and YYNGEE. The CDR3 is 13 residues long. V shed 4 bases and J shed 2 bases, with 8 bases lying between them. The CDR3, as DNA: TGTGCCAGCAGCCCCGGTTTCACAGATACGCAGTATTTT. Translated: CASSPGFTDTQYF.

The chain has TRBV19 and TRBJ1-1; D unresolved. Trimming stripped 4 bases from V and 0 bases from J, with 9 bases between. The length of the CDR3 is 14 residues. The germline gives CDR1 LNHDA, CDR2 SQIVND (reference sequence). The CDR3 coding sequence is TGTGCCAGTAGTAAAGGAGCTATGAACACTGAAGCTTTCTTT. It codes for CASSKGAMNTEAFF.

A word on this clone: This CDR3 is also generated by other DNA sequences in the sample. The chain joins TRBV30 to TRBJ2-5; D is possibly TRBD1 or TRBD2 (6 bases each). Germline V gene data show CDR1 as GTSNPN and CDR2 as SVGIG (reference sequence). The germline V and J ends were trimmed by 3 bases and 1 base, with 9 bases remaining between them. The CDR3 runs 13 residues. CDR3 region: CAWSGGPQETQYF. DNA for the CDR3: TGTGCCTGGAGCGGGGGCCCCCAAGAGACCCAGTACTTC.

The J gene is TRBJ2-3, the V gene TRBV7-2; D call uncertain. Per germline, CDR1 SGHTA and CDR2 FQGNSA. Trimming removed 5 bases from V and 9 bases from J, with 12 bases in between. The CDR3 length is 12 residues. CDR3 coding DNA: TGTGCCAGCAGCCTCCCCACCTTAACGCAGTATTTT. Protein product: CASSLPTLTQYF.

This rearrangement joins TRBV7-2 to TRBJ1-6, with D uncertain. V was trimmed by 5 bases and J by 7 bases, leaving 18 bases between them. Germline CDR1 is SGHTA and CDR2 is FQGNSA. This CDR3 is 16 amino acids long. In nucleotides, the CDR3 is TGTGCCAGCAGCAGCCTCGGCCTCTGGGCCAATTCACCCCTCCACTTT. As protein: CASSSLGLWANSPLHF.

Only a few counts were recorded for this clone. The chain links TRBV6-5 to TRBJ1-2; the D is unclear. V lost 4 bases, J lost 7 bases, and 10 bases lay in between. Germline V gives CDR1 MNHEY, CDR2 SVGAGI. This CDR3 spans 12 amino acids. The CDR3 DNA sequence: TGTGCCAGCAGTTCCAACACGGGTGGCTACACCTTC. Translation gives CASSSNTGGYTF.

V and J are TRBV7-6 and TRBJ2-1; D remains ambiguous. Germline CDR1 reads SGHVS; CDR2 reads FNYEAQ. Trimming removed 1 base from V and 7 bases from J, with 11 bases in between. The CDR3 covers 14 residues. The CDR3 region is CASSLGPLVNEQFF. In nucleotides, the CDR3 is TGTGCCAGCAGCTTAGGACCCCTTGTGAATGAGCAGTTCTTC.

This clone was recorded a few times. This sequence joins TRBV2 and TRBJ1-2, with D possibly being TRBD1 (5 bases). The CDR3 length is 16 residues. Per germline, CDR1 SNHLY and CDR2 FYNNEI. The V gene lost 1 base and the J gene lost 6 bases, with 18 bases spanning the gap. This chain's CDR3 is CASSEGVWEGNDGYTF. The CDR3 nucleotides are TGTGCCAGCAGTGAAGGGGTCTGGGAGGGGAACGATGGCTACACCTTC.

The chain employs TRBV27 and TRBJ2-7; the D is unclear. This CDR3 is 14 amino acids long. V lost 5 bases to trimming and J lost 2 bases, with 13 bases between them. Germline CDR1 MNHEY, CDR2 SMNVEV (reference sequence). In DNA form, the CDR3 reads TGTGCCAGCAGTCCACGACTGGGCCCCTACGAGCAGTACTTC. Protein: CASSPRLGPYEQYF.

This chain connects TRBV4-1 to TRBJ1-1; the D gene is possibly TRBD1 (6 bases). Trimming took 0 bases from V and 0 from J, leaving 11 bases between them. Germline V lookup: CDR1 MGHRA, CDR2 YSYEKL. CDR3 size: 16 residues. The CDR3 region has the DNA TGCGCCAGCAGCCAAGACATACAGGGTTTGAACACTGAAGCTTTCTTT. Amino acids: CASSQDIQGLNTEAFF.